These T cell receptor beta chains were read from a single sample in a study of T cells in Graves' hyperthyroidism and ophthalmopathy. Via MiXCR, TCRdb re-called the multiplex PCR reads, giving one row per CDR3 protein. This table has 360,000 or so distinct CDR3 sequences, nearly 15% appearing once. The source material was blood. These receptors were obtained from a woman in her fifties or sixties with Graves' ophthalmopathy. CDR3s include the opening cysteine and the closing phenylalanine or tryptophan. A D gene is named only where the DNA matches it firmly. The listing skips clone size in some rows; elsewhere it reads once, few, many or a size class.

TRBJ2-2,-,-,TRBV28,TGTGCCACCGAGGGGGGCTGGAACACCGGGGAGCTGTTTTTT,CATEGGWNTGELFF
TRBJ2-7,-,many,TRBV5-1,TGCGCCAGCAGCTTGGACCCTCAACTTTTTTACGAGCAGTACTTC,CASSLDPQLFYEQYF
TRBJ2-7,TRBD1,many,TRBV20-1,TGCAGTGCTAGGCCGGGACAGGGAGTTGGCGAGCAGTACTTC,CSARPGQGVGEQYF
TRBJ2-1,-,many,TRBV20-1,TGCAGTGCTAGGAATCAACTAGGATCCAATGAGCAGTTCTTC,CSARNQLGSNEQFF
TRBJ2-4,TRBD2,few,TRBV12-3/TRBV12-4,TGTGCCAGCAGTCTAACTAGCGCTCAGTACTTC,CASSLTSAQYF
TRBJ2-1,TRBD2,many,TRBV5-1,TGCGCCAGCACCGGGGCGGGAGCTTACAATGAGCAGTTCTTC,CASTGAGAYNEQFF
TRBJ2-7,-,many,TRBV28,TGTGCCAGCAGGGACCCCCGAGGATTGGGTTACGAGCAGTACTTC,CASRDPRGLGYEQYF
TRBJ2-3,TRBD2,few,TRBV24-1,TGTGCCACCAGTGATAGGGACTATATCACAGATACGCAGTATTTT,CATSDRDYITDTQYF
TRBJ1-1,-,many,TRBV28,TGTGCCAGCAGCCCCGACAGGATGAACACTGAAGCTTTCTTT,CASSPDRMNTEAFF
TRBJ2-3,TRBD1,-,TRBV7-9,TGTGCCAGCAGCCCGTGGACAGGGGGCAGGGATACGCAGTATTTT,CASSPWTGGRDTQYF
TRBJ1-4,-,many,TRBV28,TGTGCCAGCAACTTAGGGGGACACCCTAATGAAAAACTGTTTTTT,CASNLGGHPNEKLFF
TRBJ1-3,-,few,TRBV2,TGTGCCAGCAGTGCCTCTGGAAACACCATATATTTT,CASSASGNTIYF
TRBJ2-7,-,few,TRBV27,TGTGCCAGCAGTTTTAAACCCGGGGTAAAGCAGTACTTC,CASSFKPGVKQYF
TRBJ2-7,-,few,TRBV5-1,TGCGCCAGCAGCTTTGGGGGACCCGCCGACGAGCAGTACTTC,CASSFGGPADEQYF
TRBJ1-1,-,many,TRBV5-1,TGCGCCAGCAGCTTTGACAGACTGAACACTGAAGCTTTCTTT,CASSFDRLNTEAFF
TRBJ2-3,-,few,TRBV10-3,TGTGCCATCAGTGAGTCAGAGGGGGGCCTTAGCACAGATACGCAGTATTTT,CAISESEGGLSTDTQYF
TRBJ1-2,-,many,TRBV3-1,TGTGCCAGCAGCCACCTGGGCAGTAACTATGGCTACACCTTC,CASSHLGSNYGYTF
TRBJ1-5,TRBD1,-,TRBV6-2/TRBV6-3,TGTGCCAGCAGTTACTCGAGGGGGCGGGGGGTAGGACAGCCCCAGCATTTT,CASSYSRGRGVGQPQHF
TRBJ2-2,TRBD1,many,TRBV30,TGTGCCTGGAGCACGGGACAGGGGCTCACCGGGGAGCTGTTTTTT,CAWSTGQGLTGELFF
TRBJ2-2,-,many,TRBV30,TGTGCCTGGAGGCCGAACACCGGGGAGCTGTTTTTT,CAWRPNTGELFF
TRBJ1-2,TRBD1,many,TRBV20-1,TGCAGTGCTCAGAGACAGACAGGGGATAACTATGGCTACACCTTC,CSAQRQTGDNYGYTF
TRBJ2-4,-,-,TRBV5-1,TGCGCCAGCAGCTTGGTGACAGGAGAGGGCAAAAACATTCAGTACTTC,CASSLVTGEGKNIQYF
TRBJ1-2,TRBD1,many,TRBV24-1,TGTGCCACCAGTGATCGTCAGACAGGGAACTATGGCTACACCTTC,CATSDRQTGNYGYTF
TRBJ1-4,-,-,TRBV5-4,TGTGCCAGCAGCTCCGGCCCGGGAGTTAATGAAAAACTGTTTTTT,CASSSGPGVNEKLFF
TRBJ2-2,TRBD1,few,TRBV20-1,TGCAGTGCTAGACCGACAGGGGTCGGGGAGCTGTTTTTT,CSARPTGVGELFF
TRBJ2-7,-,many,TRBV3-1,TGTGCCAGCAGCTCAAATTTGGGGACGAACTACGAGCAGTACTTC,CASSSNLGTNYEQYF
TRBJ2-1,-,-,TRBV24-1,TGTGCCACCAGTGATGGGGGCAGGGTGGGCCACAATGAGCAGTTCTTC,CATSDGGRVGHNEQFF
TRBJ2-7,-,many,TRBV5-1,TGCGCCAGCAGCTTGGCCCCGGACTCCTACGAGCAGTACTTC,CASSLAPDSYEQYF
TRBJ2-1,-,many,TRBV28,TGTGCCAGCAAAGAGCCATTTTACAATGAGCAGTTCTTC,CASKEPFYNEQFF
TRBJ1-5,TRBD1,many,TRBV20-1,TGCAGTGCGACAGGGCGCAATCAGCCCCAGCATTTT,CSATGRNQPQHF
TRBJ2-4,-,-,TRBV11-2,TGTGCCAGCAGCTTAGGTGGCAGTAGGAACATTCAGTACTTC,CASSLGGSRNIQYF
TRBJ1-6,-,many,TRBV20-1,TGCAGTGCTAGAGAACAGATGTATTCACCCCTCCACTTT,CSAREQMYSPLHF
TRBJ2-2,TRBD2,once,TRBV18,TGTGCCAGCTCACCAGTGGCTAGCGGGGCGAACACCGGGGAGCTGTTTTTT,CASSPVASGANTGELFF
TRBJ1-3,-,-,TRBV6-1,TGTGCCAGCAGTGATCGCTCTGGAAACACCATATATTTT,CASSDRSGNTIYF
TRBJ2-7,-,many,TRBV29-1,TGCAGCGTTGAGGAGGGGCACTCCTACGAGCAGTACTTC,CSVEEGHSYEQYF
TRBJ2-7,-,many,TRBV6-2/TRBV6-3,TGTGCCAGCAGTTCGAACGAGCAGTACTTC,CASSSNEQYF
TRBJ1-5,-,many,TRBV28,TGTGCCAGCAACACCTTGACCGGGGGTCAGCCCCAGCATTTT,CASNTLTGGQPQHF
TRBJ1-5,-,many,TRBV5-1,TGCGCCACCCCGGGAGAAAAGGTCAATCAGCCCCAGCATTTT,CATPGEKVNQPQHF
TRBJ1-5,-,many,TRBV12-3/TRBV12-4,TGTGCCAGCAGTTTTCGGGTCAATCAGCCCCAGCATTTT,CASSFRVNQPQHF
TRBJ2-5,-,-,TRBV6-5,TGTGCCAGCAGTTACCTCTCAAGGGAGACCCAGTACTTC,CASSYLSRETQYF
TRBJ2-3,-,many,TRBV13,TGTGCCAGCAGCTTCGGGGCGGGCGGGATATACACAGATACGCAGTATTTT,CASSFGAGGIYTDTQYF
TRBJ2-7,-,few,TRBV6-1,TGTGCCAGCAGTAGAGGGAACTACGAGCAGTGCTTC,CASSRGNYEQCF
TRBJ2-5,TRBD2,many,TRBV28,TGTGCCAGCAGTTCCGGGACTAGCGGGGTTCAAGAGACCCAGTACTTC,CASSSGTSGVQETQYF
TRBJ2-1,TRBD1,few,TRBV6-2/TRBV6-3,TGTGCCAGCCGAGGGGCGACCACAACCGGGACAGGGGGCGTGAATGAGCAGTTCTTC,CASRGATTTGTGGVNEQFF
TRBJ2-1,-,few,TRBV4-1,TGCGCCAGCAGCCAAGAGTTCGAGACAGGGAGGAATGAGCAGTTCTTC,CASSQEFETGRNEQFF
TRBJ2-7,TRBD1,few,TRBV20-1,TGCAGTGCTAGGAGTACAGGGGGGCGGTGGGAGCAGCACTTC,CSARSTGGRWEQHF
TRBJ1-2,-,many,TRBV7-2,TGTGCCAGCAGCTCCTTAACATGGAGGGCCGGGGAGGGCTACACCTTC,CASSSLTWRAGEGYTF
TRBJ1-5,-,few,TRBV28,TGTGCCAGCAGTACCGCCGGGGGTTGGGGCAATCAGCCCCAGCATTTT,CASSTAGGWGNQPQHF
TRBJ2-1,TRBD1,few,TRBV7-9,TGTGCCAGCAGCTTCAGGACAGGGGCCTACAATGAGCAGTTCTTC,CASSFRTGAYNEQFF
TRBJ1-6,TRBD1,many,TRBV30,TGTGCCTGGGGGACAGGGGGCGCGTATTCACCCCTCCACTTT,CAWGTGGAYSPLHF